These 20 T cell receptor beta chains were sequenced from one sample in a study of blood T cells in healthy people across ages. Using a J-beta primer mix together with a sample-barcoded 5' primer, a second PCR was run for roughly 7 to 11 cycles. MiXCR, run by TCRdb on the 5' RACE reads, gives a single entry per CDR3 protein. This table holds around 1,000,000 distinct CDR3 sequences, around two fifths found once. What was sequenced was blood. The receptors come from a man younger than 35 in good health.

CDR3 amino acids: CASSSRDSLNTEAFF. CDR3 nucleotide sequence: TGTGCCAGCAGCAGCAGGGATTCCTTGAACACTGAAGCTTTCTTT. The rearrangement joins TRBV7-9 to TRBJ1-1; weak D call: TRBD1 (5 bases). CDR1 SEHNR and CDR2 FQNEAQ come from the germline V gene (reference sequence). The CDR3 length is 15 residues. With 5 bases removed from V and 0 bases from J, the gap between germline ends came to 13 bases.

This clonotype was detected a few times. The chain has TRBV28 and TRBJ1-2; TRBD1 matches 8 bases. The CDR3 totals 15 residues. The V gene's germline CDR1 is MDHEN and CDR2 SYDVKM. The V gene end was trimmed by 3 bases and the J gene end by 4 bases; junction bases not matched to a gene: 7. The CDR3 sequence is CASSFGRGRFYGYTF. The CDR3 nucleotides read TGTGCCAGCAGTTTCGGCAGGGGGCGATTCTATGGCTACACCTTC.

This chain uses TRBV28 with TRBJ1-1; D uncertain. CDR3 size: 16 residues. Between the trimmed V and J ends, which lost 1 base and 1 base, there was a span of 13 bases. Germline V gene lookup returns CDR1 MDHEN and CDR2 SYDVKM. The CDR3 region has the DNA TGTGCCAGCAGTTTATTTATCGGCCTAAAGAACACTGAAGCTTTCTTT. Its translation is CASSLFIGLKNTEAFF.

The V and J genes are TRBV7-2 and TRBJ1-5; D unclear. From germline, CDR1 is SGHTA and CDR2 FQGNSA. Trimming removed 5 bases from V and 3 bases from J, with 8 bases in between. The CDR3 sequence is 13 residues long. The CDR3 DNA is TGTGCCAGCAGCCGGGAGGTCAATCAGCCCCAGCATTTT. Residues: CASSREVNQPQHF. Full variable domain (missing parts from reference TRBV7-2 and TRBJ1-5): GAGVSQSPSNKVTEKGKDVELRCDPISGHTALYWYRQSLGQGLEFLIYFQGNSAPDKSGLPSDRFSAERTGGSVSTLTIQRTQQEDSAVYLCASSREVNQPQHFGDGTRLSIL.

The CDR3 here is CASRPQTSNYGYTF. The CDR3 nucleotides read TGTGCCAGCAGACCTCAGACATCTAACTATGGCTACACCTTC. The chain uses TRBV2 and TRBJ1-2; D is ambiguous. This CDR3 has 14 amino acids. CDR1 SNHLY and CDR2 FYNNEI come from the germline V gene. Trimming stripped 6 bases from V and 0 bases from J, with 11 bases between.

The CDR3 reads CASSYTRGAATDTQYF. The CDR3 DNA is TGTGCCAGCAGTTATACGCGGGGGGCGGCCACAGATACGCAGTATTTT. The chain couples TRBV6-6 to TRBJ2-3; 8 bases match TRBD2. The CDR3 spans 16 residues. CDR1 MNHNY and CDR2 SVGAGI come from the germline V gene (reference sequence). Trimming took 3 bases from V and 2 from J; bases not matched to a gene: 7.

This clonotype has only a few counts. This chain connects TRBV29-1 to TRBJ1-2, with no clear D. The germline V gene has CDR1 SQVTM and CDR2 ANQGSEA. V lost 8 bases, J lost 8 bases, and 18 bases lay in between. The CDR3 totals 12 residues. In DNA, the CDR3 is TGCAGCCCAAAACTCGGGTTCGGAGGCTACACCTTC. This translates into CSPKLGFGGYTF.

This chain joins TRBV4-3 and TRBJ2-5, with 7 bases identical to TRBD1. Germline trimming cut 0 bases from V and 4 bases from J; bases unmatched to any gene: 2. Germline CDR1 LGHNA, CDR2 YSLEER. This CDR3 has 14 amino acids. Written as DNA, the CDR3 is TGCGCCAGCAGCCAAGATCGGACAGGAGAGACCCAGTACTTC. Encoded protein: CASSQDRTGETQYF.

This clonotype was seen a single time. A read error may produce the germline difference seen at one junction end. The chain employs TRBV13 and TRBJ1-1, with a possible D match to TRBD1 (6 bases). The CDR3 runs 15 residues. CDR1 and CDR2 from the germline V gene are PRHDT and FYEKMQ (reference sequence). DNA of the CDR3: TGTGCCGGCAGCTTTACAGGGTACATGAACACTGAAGCTTTCTTT. This gives the protein CAGSFTGYMNTEAFF.

The rearrangement uses TRBV7-2 and TRBJ1-4, with D possibly TRBD1 on 5 matching bases. The CDR3 is 15 residues long. V was pared by 1 base and J by 8 bases, with 14 bases between. Germline V gives CDR1 SGHTA, CDR2 FQGNSA. CDR3 nucleotide sequence: TGTGCCAGCAGCTTAGTGGGGGGAGGGGCGGAAAAACTGTTTTTT. This gives the protein CASSLVGGGAEKLFF.

The chain couples TRBV6-2 or TRBV6-3 to TRBJ2-7, with a tentative D call TRBD1 (6 bases). The V end lost 4 bases, the J end lost 4 bases, and 14 bases lay between the germline ends. Germline-derived CDR1 and CDR2 are MNHEY and SVGEGT. The CDR3 runs 14 residues. This chain's CDR3 is CASSFRDTLYEQYF. In nucleotides, the CDR3 is TGTGCCAGCAGTTTCCGGGACACCCTGTACGAGCAGTACTTC.

With regard to this clonotype: Sequence at one end of the junction differs from germline and may be a read error. V gene TRBV11-1 combines with J gene TRBJ1-1, with 8 bases identical to TRBD1. The germline V gene encodes CDR1 SGHAT and CDR2 FQDESV (reference sequence). The CDR3 sequence is 13 residues long. The CDR3 loop is CASSVAGQVEAFF. CDR3 DNA: TGTGCCAGCAGCGTAGCGGGACAGGTTGAAGCTTTCTTT.

V is TRBV28 and J is TRBJ1-5; D is ambiguous. V was clipped by 5 bases and J by 3 bases, with 11 bases between them. Germline CDR1 reads MDHEN; CDR2 reads SYDVKM. The CDR3 has 14 residues. The CDR3 DNA reads as TGTGCCAGCAGTGATGCGGCCAACAATCAGCCCCAGCATTTT. Amino acid sequence: CASSDAANNQPQHF.

This clonotype appeared a few times. This chain connects TRBV10-3 to TRBJ2-1; 10 bases agree with TRBD1. In germline, CDR1 is ENHRY, CDR2 SYGVKD. This CDR3 comprises 15 residues. With 8 bases clipped from V and 2 bases from J, the junction kept 6 bases outside the gene matches. As DNA, the CDR3 is TGTGCCATCCTCGGGGGACAGGGGACCTACAATGAGCAGTTCTTC. Translating it yields CAILGGQGTYNEQFF.

The sample holds a few counts of this clonotype. The chain uses TRBV14 and TRBJ2-7; 8 nucleotides match TRBD2. Germline CDR1 is SGHDN and CDR2 is FVKESK. V lost 1 base to trimming and J lost 0 bases; unmatched junction nucleotides: 5. The CDR3 has 16 amino acids. The CDR3 loop is CASSQVQRGPSYEQYF. CDR3 DNA: TGTGCCAGCAGCCAAGTTCAGCGGGGGCCCTCCTACGAGCAGTACTTC.

The chain links TRBV7-2 to TRBJ2-1, with D possibly being TRBD2 (6 bases). Trimming left V 3 bases short and J 7 bases short, with 16 bases between. This CDR3 has 15 amino acids. Germline CDR1 is SGHTA and CDR2 is FQGNSA. The DNA for the CDR3 is TGTGCCAGCAGCTTCGACGGGGGTGAATTTAATGAGCAGTTCTTC. Its translation is CASSFDGGEFNEQFF.

Turning to this clonotype: The junction shows a germline mismatch at one end, possibly a read error. The chain joins TRBV7-9 to TRBJ2-1; D might be TRBD1 (5 bases). CDR1 and CDR2 from the germline V gene are SEHNR and FQNEAQ (reference sequence). The CDR3 contains 15 residues. The CDR3 is CASSLSGRVYDEQFF. CDR3 in DNA: TGTGCCAGCAGCTTGTCCGGCAGGGTCTACGATGAGCAGTTCTTC.

This clonotype was seen a few times. The rearrangement links TRBV12-5 to TRBJ1-2; TRBD1 agrees at 7 bases. Germline V gene lookup returns CDR1 LGHNT and CDR2 FRNRAP. This CDR3 has 14 residues. V lost 6 bases, J lost 8 bases, and 12 bases stayed unmatched. CDR3 coding DNA: TGTGCTAGTGGCTCTTCGACAGGGCCGGTAGGCTACACCTTC. This sequence encodes CASGSSTGPVGYTF.

This rearrangement joins TRBV4-3 to TRBJ1-5; D is perhaps TRBD1 (5 bases). The CDR3 covers 14 residues. CDR1 is LGHNA, CDR2 YSLEER, per germline. Trimming took off 4 bases at V and 7 bases at J, with 14 bases between the two ends. CDR3 in amino acids: CASSPARGFQPQHF. The CDR3 DNA reads as TGCGCCAGCAGCCCGGCCCGGGGCTTCCAGCCCCAGCATTTT.

This chain connects TRBV12-1 to TRBJ1-1. TRBV12-1 is a pseudogene locus. CDR3 length equals 14 residues. The CDR3 DNA follows: TGTGCCAGCAGCCTCTGCCGGCGGAACACTGAAGCTTTCTTT. Its translation: CASSLCRRNTEAFF.